The 27 T cell receptor beta chains listed next were all sequenced from one sample in a study of blood T cell repertoires in COVID-19. The table came from immunoSEQ multiplex PCR; TCRdb's copy has only in-frame clones and leaves some out. The sample includes 250,000 to 300,000 clones, approximately 83% of them seen just once. Sequencing was performed on peripheral blood. Receptors originate from a woman in her sixties or seventies with acute or convalescent COVID-19.

The V and J genes are TRBV20-1 and TRBJ2-5, with 9 bases matching TRBD2. Germline V gene data show CDR1 as DFQATT and CDR2 as SNEGSKA (reference sequence). CDR3 length equals 11 residues. In nucleotides, the CDR3 is TGCAGCGCGGGGGGGGCGGAGACCCAGTACTTC. Translation gives CSAGGAETQYF.

The CDR3 nucleotides are TGTGCCAGCAGTGCACAGGGATATGGCTACACCTTC. It is translated as CASSAQGYGYTF. This rearrangement joins TRBV12-3 or TRBV12-4 to TRBJ1-2, with D perhaps matching TRBD1 (6 bases). CDR3 length: 12 residues. The V gene lost 5 bases and the J gene lost 5 bases, with 9 bases spanning the gap.

V gene TRBV11-1 combines with J gene TRBJ2-5; D is undetermined. Trimming took off 2 bases at V and 2 bases at J, with 6 bases between the two ends. Germline V gives CDR1 SGHAT, CDR2 FQDESV (reference sequence). The CDR3 spans 13 residues. CDR3 protein: CASSLLGQETQYF. CDR3 DNA: TGTGCCAGCAGCTTACTAGGACAAGAGACCCAGTACTTC.

V gene TRBV5-4 combines with J gene TRBJ1-2, with a possible D match to TRBD1 (5 bases). V gave up 3 bases and J gave up 5 bases, with 11 bases separating them. Germline V gene data show CDR1 as SGHNT and CDR2 as YYREEE (reference sequence). This CDR3 spans 13 amino acids. The CDR3 DNA is TGTGCCAGCAGCTCCTCCGCAGGGTATGGCTACACCTTC. Translation: CASSSSAGYGYTF. Full variable domain (outside the CDR3, taken from reference TRBV5-4 and TRBJ1-2): ETGVTQSPTHLIKTRGQQVTLRCSSQSGHNTVSWYQQALGQGPQFIFQYYREEENGRGNFPPRFSGLQFPNYSSELNVNALELDDSALYLCASSSSAGYGYTFGSGTRLTVV.

V is TRBV2 and J is TRBJ1-2; 9 bases are shared with TRBD1. The germline V gene encodes CDR1 SNHLY and CDR2 FYNNEI. After removal of 2 bases from V and 8 bases from J, the junction contained 9 bases not matched to a gene. The CDR3 spans 15 residues. The CDR3 DNA follows: TGTGCCAGCAGTGAAAGGGTGGACAGGGGAAGCGGCTACACCTTC. Translation: CASSERVDRGSGYTF.

This clone was seen more than once but under ten times. The rearrangement joins TRBV3-1 (or the pseudogene TRBV3-2) to TRBJ2-7; D perhaps matches TRBD1 (6 bases). Trimming pared 3 bases from V and 3 bases from J, leaving 18 bases between. The CDR3 is 16 residues long. In germline, CDR1 is LGHDT, CDR2 YNNKEL (reference sequence). CDR3 residues: CASSQGRRDTLYEQYF. CDR3 nucleotides: TGTGCCAGCAGCCAGGGAAGAAGGGACACCCTCTACGAGCAGTACTTC.

For the CDR3, the DNA is TGTGCTAGTGGTCCGGGTCTTTACTACAATGAGCAGTTCTTC. It encodes CASGPGLYYNEQFF. The rearrangement uses TRBV12-5 and TRBJ2-1; D remains ambiguous. CDR1 LGHNT and CDR2 FRNRAP come from the germline V gene. V was shortened by 5 bases and J by 3 bases, with 11 bases between the two germline ends. The CDR3 is 14 residues long.

The chain recombines TRBV29-1 with TRBJ2-2; D is unresolved. Germline-derived CDR1 and CDR2 are SQVTM and ANQGSEA. V was shortened by 6 bases and J by 4 bases, with 15 bases between the two germline ends. This CDR3 is 14 amino acids long. The CDR3 region has the DNA TGCAGCGTATCCGGGTCGGTTCGCACCGGGGAGCTGTTTTTT. Translation: CSVSGSVRTGELFF.

The chain couples TRBV11-2 to TRBJ2-1; D not resolved. V was pared by 2 bases and J by 9 bases, with 11 bases between. The CDR3 is made up of 13 amino acids. Per the germline V gene, CDR1 is SGHAT and CDR2 is FQNNGV. Here the CDR3 reads CASSLRPLGEQFF. CDR3 nucleotides: TGTGCCAGCAGCTTACGCCCTCTCGGTGAGCAGTTCTTC.

The J gene is TRBJ1-6, the V gene TRBV2, with 8 bases matching TRBD1. CDR1 is SNHLY, CDR2 FYNNEI, per germline. The CDR3 covers 13 residues. V lost 7 bases, J lost 15 bases, and 11 bases stayed unmatched. The CDR3, as DNA: TGTGCCAGCACCCCAGGTAGAGGACAGGGCCTCCACTTT. Amino acid sequence: CASTPGRGQGLHF.

V and J are TRBV9 and TRBJ2-7; the D gene is possibly TRBD2 (5 bases). Germline CDR1 and CDR2: SGDLS and YYNGEE. This CDR3 region has 15 residues. With 0 bases removed from V and 0 bases from J, the gap between germline ends came to 10 bases. CDR3: CASSVGGLSSYEQYF. In nucleotides, the CDR3 is TGTGCCAGCAGCGTAGGAGGGCTCAGCTCCTACGAGCAGTACTTC.

This chain joins TRBV9 and TRBJ1-3, with no clear D. Trimming removed 0 bases at V and 7 bases at J, with 14 bases between. Germline CDR1 and CDR2: SGDLS and YYNGEE. CDR3 length equals 15 residues. For the CDR3, the DNA is TGTGCCAGCAGCGTAGAGCCCGGTATCCCCAACACCATATATTTT. Translating gives CASSVEPGIPNTIYF.

The V call is TRBV12-5, the J call TRBJ1-1; D may be TRBD1 (5 bases). The CDR3 contains 14 residues. The ends were cut back, 2 bases at V and 8 bases at J, with 15 bases in the middle. Germline CDR1 LGHNT, CDR2 FRNRAP. This chain's CDR3 is CASGLTGTFDEAFF. DNA of the CDR3: TGTGCTAGTGGTTTGACAGGAACATTCGACGAAGCTTTCTTT. Full variable domain (remainder filled in from reference TRBV12-5 and TRBJ1-1): DARVTQTPRHKVTEMGQEVTMRCQPILGHNTVFWYRQTMMQGLELLAYFRNRAPLDDSGMPKDRFSAEMPDATLATLKIQPSEPRDSAVYFCASGLTGTFDEAFFGQGTRLTVV.

The chain joins TRBV9 to TRBJ2-7; 7 bases agree with TRBD1. From germline, CDR1 is SGDLS and CDR2 YYNGEE. The CDR3 has 15 residues. V lost 4 bases and J lost 1; bases outside the gene matches: 8. CDR3 region: CASSPHGTESYEQYF. Written as DNA, the CDR3 is TGTGCCAGCAGCCCCCACGGGACAGAGTCCTACGAGCAGTACTTC.

The rearrangement joins TRBV19 to TRBJ2-5; 8 nucleotides line up with TRBD2. Trimming removed 4 bases from V and 2 bases from J; junction bases left unmatched: 0. The V gene's germline CDR1 is LNHDA and CDR2 SQIVND (reference sequence). The CDR3 has 13 residues. Written as DNA, the CDR3 is TGTGCCAGTAGTACTAGCGGGCAAGAGACCCAGTACTTC. Amino acids: CASSTSGQETQYF. Supplemented by reference TRBV19 and TRBJ2-5, the full variable domain reads DGGITQSPKYLFRKEGQNVTLSCEQNLNHDAMYWYRQDPGQGLRLIYYSQIVNDFQKGDIAEGYSVSREKKESFPLTVTSAQKNPTAFYLCASSTSGQETQYFGPGTRLLVL.

The V gene is TRBV27, the J gene TRBJ2-7; a possible D gene is TRBD2 (5 bases). The CDR3 totals 14 residues. V dropped 3 bases and J dropped 6 bases, with 15 bases sitting between them. Germline-derived CDR1 and CDR2 are MNHEY and SMNVEV (reference sequence). For the CDR3, the DNA is TGTGCCAGCAGTTTCAAGGCCTTCGGAGGCGAGCAGTACTTC. It yields the protein CASSFKAFGGEQYF.

This clone was seen a handful of times. DNA for the CDR3: TGTGCCAGCTCACCCAACTCCTACGAGCAGTACTTC. As protein: CASSPNSYEQYF. The genes are TRBV18 and TRBJ2-7; D remains unclear. CDR3 length: 12 amino acids. The V gene's germline CDR1 is KGHSH and CDR2 LQKENI. V dropped 3 bases and J dropped 0 bases, with 3 bases sitting between them.

The chain has TRBV7-9 and TRBJ1-2, with a possible D match to TRBD1 (5 bases). The germline V and J ends were trimmed by 2 bases and 6 bases, with 13 bases remaining between them. The CDR3 contains 14 residues. CDR1 SEHNR and CDR2 FQNEAQ come from the germline V gene (reference sequence). The chain's CDR3 is CASSLRKGRDGYTF. DNA for the CDR3: TGTGCCAGCAGCTTAAGAAAGGGGCGAGATGGCTACACCTTC. The whole variable domain, remainder taken from reference TRBV7-9 and TRBJ1-2, is DTGVSQNPRHKITKRGQNVTFRCDPISEHNRLYWYRQTLGQGPEFLTYFQNEAQLEKSRLLSDRFSAERPKGSFSTLEIQRTEQGDSAMYLCASSLRKGRDGYTFGSGTRLTVV.

The rearrangement joins TRBV7-2 to TRBJ2-3; 8 bases map to TRBD2. Germline V gene lookup returns CDR1 SGHTA and CDR2 FQGNSA. There are 14 residues in the CDR3. The V gene end was trimmed by 4 bases and the J gene end by 6 bases; junction bases not matched to a gene: 6. The CDR3 sequence: CASSWSGGWDTQYF. CDR3 bases: TGTGCCAGCAGCTGGAGCGGGGGTTGGGATACGCAGTATTTT.

The rearrangement uses TRBV29-1 and TRBJ2-7, with a weak D call TRBD1 (5 bases). V was cut by 5 bases and J by 2 bases, with 13 bases left in between. CDR1 and CDR2 from the germline V gene are SQVTM and ANQGSEA. The CDR3 is made up of 13 amino acids. The CDR3 DNA is TGCAGCGTTCAACAGGTTCCCCCCTACGAGCAGTACTTC. Its translation is CSVQQVPPYEQYF.

The genes are TRBV5-1 and TRBJ1-4; D gene uncertain. In germline, CDR1 is SGHRS, CDR2 YFSETQ. The CDR3 runs to 16 residues. V lost 3 bases and J 3 bases, leaving 15 bases between the germline ends. The CDR3 DNA is TGCGCCAGCAGCTCATCCTCCCAGGCATCTAATGAAAAACTGTTTTTT. Protein sequence: CASSSSSQASNEKLFF.

The V call is TRBV4-1, the J call TRBJ2-7; 7 bases fit TRBD1. Trimming removed 0 bases from V and 9 bases from J; junction bases left unmatched: 14. The CDR3 has 16 amino acids. Germline V lookup: CDR1 MGHRA, CDR2 YSYEKL. CDR3 in DNA: TGCGCCAGCAGCCAAGAGGCAGTACAGAGGGGGCGAGGGCAGTACTTC. Its translation: CASSQEAVQRGRGQYF.

J is TRBJ2-1 and V is TRBV5-1; D is perhaps TRBD2 (6 bases). Trimming shortened V by 4 bases and J by 4 bases, and 15 bases separated the two germline ends. Germline V gene lookup returns CDR1 SGHRS and CDR2 YFSETQ. This CDR3 contains 15 residues. Written as DNA, the CDR3 is TGCGCCAGCAGCGGGCGAGTTAGCGGTTACAATGAGCAGTTCTTC. Its protein product is CASSGRVSGYNEQFF.

This chain's CDR3 is CASSELAGGGAKNIQYF. The CDR3 nucleotides are TGTGCCAGCAGTGAACTAGCGGGGGGCGGAGCCAAAAACATTCAGTACTTC. The J gene is TRBJ2-4, the V gene TRBV6-1; 11 positions agree with TRBD2. The CDR3 loop spans 17 amino acids. CDR1 and CDR2 (germline): MNHNS, SASEGT. Trimming removed 2 bases from V and 0 bases from J; junction bases left unmatched: 3.

The gene calls are TRBV18 and TRBJ2-5, with 9 bases aligning to TRBD2. This CDR3 has 16 residues. The trim removed 2 bases at V and 5 bases at J, leaving 9 bases unmatched. CDR1 KGHSH and CDR2 LQKENI come from the germline V gene. CDR3 region: CASSPDGSGGWETQYF. CDR3 DNA sequence: TGTGCCAGCTCACCAGACGGTAGCGGGGGCTGGGAGACCCAGTACTTC.

The chain couples TRBV4-2 to TRBJ1-2; the D gene is possibly TRBD1 (6 bases). The V and J ends lost 3 bases and 4 bases respectively, with 12 bases between them. This CDR3 spans 14 amino acids. Germline V gene data show CDR1 as LGHNA and CDR2 as YNFKEQ. The DNA for the CDR3 is TGTGCCAGCAGCCATGATCAGGGGAGCTATGGCTACACCTTC. Residues: CASSHDQGSYGYTF.

This clone has a handful of counts. Other nucleotide sequences in the sample specify the same CDR3. The rearrangement links TRBV5-4 to TRBJ2-3, with 7 bases identical to TRBD2. Germline V lookup: CDR1 SGHNT, CDR2 YYREEE (reference sequence). V lost 2 bases, J lost 0 bases, and 6 bases stayed unmatched. This CDR3 contains 16 residues. CDR3 residues: CASSLGAGESTDTQYF. The CDR3 DNA is TGTGCCAGCAGCTTAGGGGCGGGGGAAAGCACAGATACGCAGTATTTT.